This TCR beta chain comes out of a study of T cell changes during pregnancy in multiple sclerosis. CDR1 is SGHVS and CDR2 is FNYEAQ in the germline V gene. With 2 bases clipped from V and 4 bases from J, the junction kept 5 bases outside the gene matches. There are 17 residues in the CDR3. The protocol was immunoSEQ multiplex PCR, while the TCRdb copy is restricted to in-frame clones and leaves out a portion. Of tens of thousands of clones listed, over 80% were seen once; the top ten hold 0.76%. The sample was CD4+ T cells from peripheral blood mononuclear cells, taken in the first trimester of pregnancy. The clonotype comes from a female donor with multiple sclerosis, enrolled in a pregnancy study. This chain uses TRBV7-6 with TRBJ2-2; 12 bases agree with TRBD2. The CDR3 region has the DNA TGTGCCAGCAGCTTACTAGCGGGGGGGCCTGGCACCGGGGAGCTGTTTTTT. This translates into CASSLLAGGPGTGELFF.